These 32 T cell receptor beta chains were sequenced from one sample in a study of control samples from healthy donors and cancer patients. Generated by immunoSEQ multiplex PCR, the TCRdb table keeps only in-frame clones and is missing some. The data hold more than 95,000 clones, with around 82% observed a single time. The sample taken for sequencing was blood. All receptors derive from a woman aged 50 to 60 in good health.

This clone was seen only a few times. This chain joins TRBV6-5 and TRBJ1-6, with D possibly matching TRBD1 (5 bases). The V end lost 8 bases, the J end lost 10 bases, and 15 bases lay between the germline ends. The germline V gene has CDR1 MNHEY and CDR2 SVGAGI. This CDR3 has 13 residues. CDR3 region: CASVTVRESPLHF. Here the CDR3 DNA reads TGTGCCAGCGTGACGGTCAGGGAGTCACCCCTCCACTTT.

A note on this clone: A junction boundary mismatches the germline segment, possibly from a read error. The chain's CDR3 is CASSYHSF. The CDR3 DNA follows: TGTGCCAGCAGTTACCATTCGTTC. The J gene is TRBJ2-7, the V gene TRBV2; no clear D. Germline values: CDR1 SNHLY, CDR2 FYNNEI. The CDR3 consists of 8 residues.

The chain combines TRBV9 with TRBJ2-7; 9 bases align to TRBD1. Germline CDR1 reads SGDLS; CDR2 reads YYNGEE. The CDR3 runs 19 residues. Germline trimming cut 4 bases from V and 4 bases from J; bases unmatched to any gene: 21. CDR3 region: CASSFKDRGFTGVFYEQYF. CDR3 nucleotide sequence: TGTGCCAGCAGCTTCAAGGACAGGGGTTTCACGGGAGTTTTTTACGAGCAGTACTTC.

J is TRBJ2-7 and V is TRBV11-1; D gene ambiguous. The CDR3 is made up of 16 amino acids. Between the trimmed V and J ends, which lost 4 bases and 4 bases, there was a span of 20 bases. Germline loops: CDR1 SGHAT, CDR2 FQDESV (reference sequence). Here the CDR3 DNA reads TGTGCCAGCAGCTCCGCGCCACAAGGACGGAGATACGAGCAGTACTTC. Translated: CASSSAPQGRRYEQYF. The complete variable domain, with remaining parts taken from reference TRBV11-1 and TRBJ2-7, reads EAEVAQSPRYKITEKSQAVAFWCDPISGHATLYWYRQILGQGPELLVQFQDESVVDDSQLPKDRFSAERLKGVDSTLKIQPAELGDSAMYLCASSSAPQGRRYEQYFGPGTRLTVT.

This chain uses TRBV11-2 with TRBJ1-1, with D uncertain. CDR1 and CDR2 from the germline V gene are SGHAT and FQNNGV. The V and J ends lost 8 bases and 8 bases respectively, with 18 bases between them. The CDR3 covers 13 residues. For the CDR3, the DNA is TGTGCCAGCCGGGAAAGGCAGCTCGGAGAAGCTTTCTTT. It encodes CASRERQLGEAFF.

V and J are TRBV5-1 and TRBJ2-2, with TRBD2 as a possible D gene (5 bases). The CDR3 sequence is 18 residues long. The germline CDR1 and CDR2 sequences are SGHRS and YFSETQ. Trimming took off 4 bases at V and 0 bases at J, with 19 bases between the two ends. The CDR3 coding sequence is TGCGCCAGCAGCCCACAGACTATCGGTACTTCGAACACCGGGGAGCTGTTTTTT. Protein product: CASSPQTIGTSNTGELFF.

The chain recombines TRBV7-9 with TRBJ2-1; D possibly corresponds to TRBD2 (5 bases). This CDR3 is built from 13 residues. The germline V gene encodes CDR1 SEHNR and CDR2 FQNEAQ (reference sequence). V was pared by 4 bases and J by 10 bases, with 14 bases between. CDR3 nucleotide sequence: TGTGCCAGCAGCTCTTGGACTGTGGTCGAGCAGTTCTTC. This codes for CASSSWTVVEQFF.

The chain's CDR3 is CASSESSRDIQYF. The CDR3 DNA follows: TGCGCCAGCAGTGAGTCGTCCAGGGACATTCAGTACTTC. The genes are TRBV10-1 and TRBJ2-4; maybe TRBD1 (5 bases). Trimming pared 0 bases from V and 8 bases from J, leaving 8 bases between. The CDR3 runs to 13 residues. Germline V gene lookup returns CDR1 WNHNN and CDR2 SYGVQD (reference sequence).

The rearrangement joins TRBV7-9 to TRBJ1-6; TRBD1 might be the D (5 bases). Trimming took off 7 bases at V and 10 bases at J, with 20 bases between the two ends. The germline V gene has CDR1 SEHNR and CDR2 FQNEAQ (reference sequence). CDR3 length: 15 residues. CDR3 nucleotide sequence: TGTGCCAGCACCAAGGGTGGGCAGGGTAGCTCACCCCTCCACTTT. It codes for CASTKGGQGSSPLHF.

This chain connects TRBV5-4 to TRBJ2-2; 10 nucleotides match TRBD2. This CDR3 contains 15 residues. Germline-derived CDR1 and CDR2 are SGHNT and YYREEE (reference sequence). J lost 9 bases, V lost 0 bases, and 5 bases had no gene match. The CDR3 reads CASSLGLAGERELFF. The CDR3 DNA reads as TGTGCCAGCAGCTTGGGGCTAGCGGGAGAAAGGGAGCTGTTTTTT.

The V gene is TRBV27, the J gene TRBJ1-6, with a possible D match to TRBD1 (6 bases). The CDR3 contains 16 residues. Germline CDR1 and CDR2: MNHEY and SMNVEV (reference sequence). V shed 2 bases and J shed 0 bases, with 8 bases lying between them. The CDR3 DNA sequence: TGTGCCAGCAGTTTAAGGGGGGGCTCCTATAATTCACCCCTCCACTTT. This sequence encodes CASSLRGGSYNSPLHF.

The genes are TRBV12-3 or TRBV12-4 and TRBJ2-5; unclear D gene. The CDR3 has 12 amino acids. Trimming removed 4 bases at V and 5 bases at J, with 8 bases between. Written as DNA, the CDR3 is TGTGCCAGCAGTTCGGTCGGGGAGACCCAGTACTTC. Protein: CASSSVGETQYF.

The chain recombines TRBV2 with TRBJ2-3, with 11 bases matching TRBD1. The CDR3 totals 15 residues. J lost 3 bases, V lost 6 bases, and 5 bases had no gene match. Germline values: CDR1 SNHLY, CDR2 FYNNEI. The CDR3: CASSADRGQTDTQYF. The CDR3 DNA reads as TGTGCCAGCAGCGCGGACAGGGGGCAGACAGATACGCAGTATTTT.

Worth noting for this clone: Other DNA sequences in the sample encode the same CDR3. This chain uses TRBV6-5 with TRBJ1-1, with TRBD1 as a possible D gene (6 bases). CDR3 length equals 12 residues. The V end was cut by 6 bases, the J end by 4 bases, with 9 bases between. Germline V gene sequence: CDR1 MNHEY, CDR2 SVGAGI. CDR3 loop: CASRGGSTEAFF. The CDR3 DNA follows: TGTGCCAGCAGAGGGGGGAGCACTGAAGCTTTCTTT.

The CDR3 coding sequence is TGCGCCAGCAGCCAAGGGACAGGGCCCAATCAGCCCCAGCATTTT. Translation: CASSQGTGPNQPQHF. V gene TRBV4-3 combines with J gene TRBJ1-5, with 8 positions matching TRBD1. There are 15 residues in the CDR3. V lost 1 base to trimming and J lost 3 bases; unmatched junction nucleotides: 2. Per the germline V gene, CDR1 is LGHNA and CDR2 is YSLEER.

The table lists this clone with a few counts. This chain links TRBV10-3 with TRBJ2-6; 7 positions agree with TRBD1. Germline CDR1 ENHRY, CDR2 SYGVKD. V shed 10 bases, J shed 0 bases, and the junction held 6 bases outside the gene matches. This CDR3 region has 15 residues. The CDR3 DNA reads as TGTGCCACCCGGGACAGCCTCTCTGGGGCCAACGTCCTGACTTTC. It is translated as CATRDSLSGANVLTF.

The CDR3 bases are TGTGCCAGCAGCCCCTTTACCCATGAATTTGGTACGCAGTATTTT. Translated, it gives CASSPFTHEFGTQYF. J is TRBJ2-3 and V is TRBV9; no clear D. V was shortened by 4 bases and J by 8 bases, with 20 bases between the two germline ends. The CDR3 is made up of 15 amino acids. CDR1 SGDLS and CDR2 YYNGEE come from the germline V gene. The whole variable domain, filled in from reference TRBV9 and TRBJ2-3, reads DSGVTQTPKHLITATGQRVTLRCSPRSGDLSVYWYQQSLDQGLQFLIQYYNGEERAKGNILERFSAQQFPDLHSELNLSSLELGDSALYFCASSPFTHEFGTQYFGPGTRLTVL.

This chain connects TRBV6-1 to TRBJ1-1; a possible D gene is TRBD1 (6 bases). V was cut by 2 bases and J by 5 bases, with 12 bases left in between. Germline V CDR1 and CDR2: MNHNS, SASEGT. CDR3 size: 14 residues. The DNA of the CDR3 is TGTGCCAGCAGTGAACACGGGGGCCGGACTGAAGCTTTCTTT. Protein sequence: CASSEHGGRTEAFF.

The chain employs TRBV6-5 and TRBJ2-1; D may be TRBD1 (5 bases). Germline CDR1 MNHEY, CDR2 SVGAGI. V lost 2 bases to trimming and J lost 5 bases, with 7 bases between them. This CDR3 contains 13 residues. In nucleotides, the CDR3 is TGTGCCAGCAGTTACCTAGGGGACAATGAGCAGTTCTTC. As protein: CASSYLGDNEQFF.

The rearrangement uses TRBV5-4 and TRBJ2-3, with 9 positions matching TRBD1. V gave up 2 bases and J gave up 0 bases; unmatched junction bases: 7. Germline V CDR1 and CDR2: SGHNT, YYREEE (reference sequence). CDR3 length equals 17 residues. The CDR3 DNA is TGTGCCAGCAGCTTAGATACAGGGGGCGTTAGCACAGATACGCAGTATTTT. This sequence encodes CASSLDTGGVSTDTQYF. The full variable domain, with the rest looked up from reference TRBV5-4 and TRBJ2-3, is ETGVTQSPTHLIKTRGQQVTLRCSSQSGHNTVSWYQQALGQGPQFIFQYYREEENGRGNFPPRFSGLQFPNYSSELNVNALELDDSALYLCASSLDTGGVSTDTQYFGPGTRLTVL.

The chain has TRBV4-1 and TRBJ2-1; 9 bases are a match to TRBD2. Germline V gives CDR1 MGHRA, CDR2 YSYEKL. The trim removed 0 bases at V and 8 bases at J, leaving 8 bases unmatched. The CDR3 runs to 16 residues. The CDR3 loop reads CASSQDLQRGVYEQFF. The CDR3 DNA follows: TGCGCCAGCAGCCAAGATCTACAGCGGGGGGTATATGAGCAGTTCTTC.

In this sample, this clone turned up a few times. This chain links TRBV15 with TRBJ1-5, with 10 bases matching TRBD1. Trimming cost V 1 base and J 6 bases; bases outside gene matches: 18. Germline V gene data show CDR1 as LNHNV and CDR2 as YYDKDF (reference sequence). The CDR3 extends over 20 amino acids. In nucleotides, the CDR3 is TGTGCCACCAGCAGAGTCCGAGGTAGTGGACAGGGGGGTGTGGGTCAGCCCCAGCATTTT. This gives the protein CATSRVRGSGQGGVGQPQHF. The complete variable domain, with remaining parts taken from reference TRBV15 and TRBJ1-5, reads DAMVIQNPRYQVTQFGKPVTLSCSQTLNHNVMYWYQQKSSQAPKLLFHYYDKDFNNEADTPDNFQSRRPNTSFCFLDIRSPGLGDTAMYLCATSRVRGSGQGGVGQPQHFGDGTRLSIL.

This clone was detected once. The rearrangement joins TRBV11-2 to TRBJ2-7, with TRBD1 matching over 10 bases. V dropped 5 bases and J dropped 0; count of bases not matched to a gene: 4. CDR1 and CDR2 (germline): SGHAT, FQNNGV. CDR3 length equals 15 residues. The CDR3 here is CASSPRTGGSYEQYF. DNA for the CDR3: TGTGCCAGCAGCCCCCGGACAGGGGGCTCCTACGAGCAGTACTTC.

The chain combines TRBV7-8 with TRBJ1-3; D ambiguous. The CDR3 covers 15 residues. Trimming removed 5 bases at V and 0 bases at J, with 11 bases between. From germline, CDR1 is SGHVS and CDR2 FQNEAQ. CDR3 DNA sequence: TGTGCCAGCAGCCGTAGACGGGACTCTGGAAACACCATATATTTT. Its translation is CASSRRRDSGNTIYF.

The chain is built from TRBV11-2 and TRBJ1-1; D may be TRBD1 (6 bases). Germline V gene lookup returns CDR1 SGHAT and CDR2 FQNNGV. This CDR3 spans 15 amino acids. V gave up 7 bases and J gave up 1 base, with 16 bases separating them. The CDR3 nucleotides read TGTGCCAGCACCCGATTAACAGGGACGAACACTGAAGCTTTCTTT. It codes for CASTRLTGTNTEAFF.

The chain joins TRBV29-1 to TRBJ2-1; 8 bases align to TRBD1. Per the germline V gene, CDR1 is SQVTM and CDR2 is ANQGSEA. This CDR3 is 14 amino acids long. Germline trimming cut 4 bases from V and 9 bases from J; bases unmatched to any gene: 11. This CDR3 reads CSVGVGQALSEQFF. Here the CDR3 DNA reads TGCAGCGTTGGAGTGGGACAGGCTTTGAGTGAGCAGTTCTTC.

V and J are TRBV3-1 (or the pseudogene TRBV3-2) and TRBJ2-2; no definite D call. The germline V gene encodes CDR1 LGHDT and CDR2 YNNKEL (reference sequence). This CDR3 comprises 14 residues. The V end was cut by 4 bases, the J end by 1 base, with 7 bases between. The CDR3 protein is CASSPKRNTGELFF. The CDR3 nucleotides are TGTGCCAGCAGCCCGAAGCGGAACACCGGGGAGCTGTTTTTT.

The chain has TRBV7-2 and TRBJ1-1, with 8 bases lining up with TRBD1. CDR1 SGHTA and CDR2 FQGNSA come from the germline V gene. Unmatched junction bases numbered 8, after V lost 6 bases and J lost 5 bases. The CDR3 contains 14 residues. CDR3 nucleotides: TGTGCCAGCAGAAGAGACAGGGGAGAAACTGAAGCTTTCTTT. This gives the protein CASRRDRGETEAFF.

The rearrangement links TRBV19 to TRBJ2-6, with D hard to call. This CDR3 has 16 residues. With 3 bases removed from V and 0 bases from J, the gap between germline ends came to 9 bases. Germline V lookup: CDR1 LNHDA, CDR2 SQIVND (reference sequence). CDR3 region: CASSIPVSSGANVLTF. The CDR3 coding sequence is TGTGCCAGTAGTATCCCTGTTAGCTCTGGGGCCAACGTCCTGACTTTC. Combining the CDR3 with reference TRBV19 and TRBJ2-6 gives the whole variable domain DGGITQSPKYLFRKEGQNVTLSCEQNLNHDAMYWYRQDPGQGLRLIYYSQIVNDFQKGDIAEGYSVSREKKESFPLTVTSAQKNPTAFYLCASSIPVSSGANVLTFGAGSRLTVL.

The chain carries TRBV7-3 and TRBJ2-5, with 8 nucleotides matching TRBD1. Losses at the gene ends were 5 bases for V and 6 bases for J; bases not matched to a gene: 5. This CDR3 comprises 13 residues. Per germline, CDR1 SGHTA and CDR2 FQGTGA. CDR3 in amino acids: CASSVDRVKTQYF. CDR3 nucleotides: TGTGCCAGCAGCGTGGACAGGGTGAAGACCCAGTACTTC.

This clone was seen a few times. V usage is TRBV27 and J usage is TRBJ2-1, with D possibly matching TRBD2 (6 bases). Germline V gene sequence: CDR1 MNHEY, CDR2 SMNVEV (reference sequence). Trimming removed 11 bases at V and 4 bases at J, with 12 bases between. The CDR3 length is 12 residues. The CDR3 DNA reads as TGTGCCGCTCTCGGGGGTTACAATGAGCAGTTCTTC. This codes for CAALGGYNEQFF.

The V call is TRBV5-5, the J call TRBJ2-7, with 11 bases identical to TRBD2. Looked up from germline, CDR1 is SGHKS and CDR2 is YYEKEE (reference sequence). The CDR3 consists of 16 residues. The V segment lost 4 bases and the J segment 0 bases; nucleotides outside the gene matches: 6. CDR3 sequence: CASSLTTSGGSYEQYF. The CDR3 coding sequence is TGTGCCAGCAGCCTAACCACTAGCGGGGGCTCCTACGAGCAGTACTTC. The full variable domain, in which reference TRBV5-5 and TRBJ2-7 provide the parts outside the CDR3, is DAGVTQSPTHLIKTRGQQVTLRCSPISGHKSVSWYQQVLGQGPQFIFQYYEKEERGRGNFPDRFSARQFPNYSSELNVNALLLGDSALYLCASSLTTSGGSYEQYFGPGTRLTVT.